This T cell receptor beta chain came from a study of spatial heterogeneity in lung cancer. Across the whole study: Each time, sequencing found more beta-chain sequences than alpha-chain sequences.

V lost 5 bases to trimming and J lost 7 bases, with 11 bases between them. The germline gives CDR1 DFQATT, CDR2 SNEGSKA (reference sequence). The CDR3 spans 12 residues. Individual TCR cDNA molecules each bore their own unique molecular identifier. TCRdb independently ran MiXCR on the 5' RACE reads; one entry per CDR3 protein. Here the sample spans 20,000 to 25,000 distinct CDR3 sequences, around 3.2% being singletons. At least ten counts were recorded for this clonotype. Time point defined: sample taken at primary tumor resection. The donor population consisted of under 75 patients with untreated, early-stage non-small cell lung cancer. Unsorted tumor, nontumor lung tissue or cryopreserved PBMC supplied the whole RNA.

This chain uses TRBV20-1 with TRBJ2-2; D not resolved. The TCR comes from a female donor with early-stage non-small cell lung cancer. The sample consisted of PBMCs, taken at surgery. The CDR3 DNA reads as TGCAGTGCTCCCACCTCCGTCGGGGAGCTGTTTTTT. It translates to CSAPTSVGELFF.